The 30 T cell receptor beta chains reported below all come from one sample, sequenced in a study of T-cell reconstitution after alpha-beta-depleted transplantation in children. Using unique molecular identifiers, the investigators prepared the TCRbeta library. One entry per CDR3 protein results from TCRdb running MiXCR on the PCR reads. The table shows about 510,000 distinct CDR3 sequences, with about an eighth occurring only once. The sequencing used PBMCs, mostly from graft donor cells, collected 180 days after TCRalphabeta/CD19-depleted stem cell transplant. These receptors all stem from a female patient aged 2-9 years who had a stem cell transplant for aplastic anemia, so the T cells may come from the graft donor.

This clonotype was observed a handful of times. The chain uses TRBV20-1 and TRBJ2-1, with a weak D call TRBD1 (6 bases). V lost 3 bases to trimming and J lost 7 bases, with 10 bases between them. The CDR3 sequence is 12 residues long. Germline V lookup: CDR1 DFQATT, CDR2 SNEGSKA (reference sequence). CDR3 nucleotide sequence: TGCAGTGCTAGTTTTCAGGGGAATGAGCAGTTCTTC. Amino acids: CSASFQGNEQFF.

This clonotype occurred many times. The chain couples TRBV28 to TRBJ1-1; D gene uncertain. Germline-derived CDR1 and CDR2 are MDHEN and SYDVKM. The CDR3 consists of 14 residues. The ends were cut back, 6 bases at V and 1 base at J, with 12 bases in the middle. Here the CDR3 DNA reads TGTGCCAGCAGCTCCGGTAGGGAGAACACTGAAGCTTTCTTT. Its translation is CASSSGRENTEAFF.

The rearrangement links TRBV7-6 to TRBJ2-5, with D possibly matching TRBD2 (6 bases). CDR3 length equals 15 residues. Trimming left V 5 bases short and J 2 bases short, with 15 bases between. CDR1 SGHVS and CDR2 FNYEAQ come from the germline V gene. CDR3 sequence reads: CASSDGTRGQETQYF. In nucleotides, the CDR3 is TGTGCCAGCAGCGACGGGACCCGGGGGCAAGAGACCCAGTACTTC.

The sample holds a few counts of this clonotype. The CDR3 here is CASSMAGTISTGELFF. Here the CDR3 DNA reads TGTGCCAGTAGTATGGCCGGGACTATTTCCACCGGGGAGCTGTTTTTT. The chain links TRBV19 to TRBJ2-2; TRBD2 matches at 7 bases. CDR3 size: 16 residues. Germline V gene sequence: CDR1 LNHDA, CDR2 SQIVND (reference sequence). Trimming removed 3 bases from V and 4 bases from J; junction bases left unmatched: 8.

This clonotype was seen more than once but under ten times. The chain is built from TRBV15 and TRBJ2-3, with 9 bases fitting TRBD2. Germline V lookup: CDR1 LNHNV, CDR2 YYDKDF (reference sequence). V was clipped by 11 bases and J by 1 base; unmatched bases: 4. This CDR3 region has 13 residues. The CDR3 sequence: CAARTSGTDTQYF. The CDR3 DNA sequence: TGTGCCGCCCGGACTAGCGGCACAGATACGCAGTATTTT.

This clonotype was detected ten times or more. The chain links TRBV5-1 to TRBJ2-1; TRBD2 matches 11 bases. Per germline, CDR1 SGHRS and CDR2 YFSETQ. The CDR3 spans 17 residues. V was clipped by 0 bases and J by 9 bases; unmatched bases: 11. CDR3 protein: CASSLEWASGRLSEQFF. CDR3 bases: TGCGCCAGCAGCTTGGAGTGGGCTAGCGGGAGGTTAAGTGAGCAGTTCTTC.

This clonotype turned up a few times. This chain joins TRBV20-1 and TRBJ2-7, with 7 bases aligning to TRBD2. The CDR3 covers 14 residues. The V gene end was trimmed by 1 base and the J gene end by 5 bases; junction bases not matched to a gene: 8. CDR1 DFQATT and CDR2 SNEGSKA come from the germline V gene (reference sequence). The CDR3 loop is CSARVLSGINEQYF. Written as DNA, the CDR3 is TGCAGTGCTAGAGTTTTGAGCGGGATCAACGAGCAGTACTTC.

The J gene is TRBJ1-4, the V gene TRBV6-5, with 8 bases that match TRBD1. The CDR3 extends over 16 amino acids. Germline V gene data show CDR1 as MNHEY and CDR2 as SVGAGI. V shed 4 bases, J shed 7 bases, and the junction held 11 bases outside the gene matches. CDR3 region: CASSFPLTGVGEKLFF. The CDR3 region has the DNA TGTGCCAGCAGTTTCCCCCTGACAGGGGTGGGTGAAAAACTGTTTTTT.

There are a few counts of this clonotype. The rearrangement links TRBV29-1 to TRBJ1-6; D not resolved. CDR1 is SQVTM and CDR2 is ANQGSEA in the germline V gene. This CDR3 is built from 15 residues. The V and J ends lost 6 bases and 0 bases respectively, with 12 bases between them. The CDR3 DNA is TGCAGCGTCCTCGACACGAGCTCCTATAATTCACCCCTCCACTTT. Translating it yields CSVLDTSSYNSPLHF. Together with reference TRBV29-1 and TRBJ1-6, the CDR3 gives the full variable domain: SAVISQKPSRDICQRGTSLTIQCQVDSQVTMMFWYRQQPGQSLTLIATANQGSEATYESGFVIDKFPISRPNLTFSTLTVSNMSPEDSSIYLCSVLDTSSYNSPLHFGNGTRLTVT.

On this clonotype itself: A single base separates this from a much larger clone, so it may be a read error. V is TRBV10-3 and J is TRBJ2-6; D perhaps matches TRBD1 (5 bases). Germline values: CDR1 ENHRY, CDR2 SYGVKD. This CDR3 spans 15 amino acids. In nucleotides, the CDR3 is TGTGCCATCAACAAGGAGAGCTCTGGGGCCAACGGCCTGACTTTC. Translated: CAINKESSGANGLTF.

The V and J genes are TRBV5-5 and TRBJ2-1; 12 bases match TRBD2. J lost 7 bases, V lost 7 bases, and 9 bases had no gene match. In germline, CDR1 is SGHKS, CDR2 YYEKEE (reference sequence). The CDR3 sequence is 15 residues long. The CDR3 DNA reads TGTGCCAGCGGACGACTAGCGGGGGAAGGGAATGAGCAGTTCTTC. It yields the protein CASGRLAGEGNEQFF.

The CDR3: CSASARDRVYNEQFF. In nucleotides, the CDR3 is TGCAGTGCTAGTGCGAGGGACAGGGTATACAATGAGCAGTTCTTC. V usage is TRBV20-1 and J usage is TRBJ2-1, with 9 bases identical to TRBD1. Germline trimming cut 3 bases from V and 4 bases from J; bases unmatched to any gene: 7. Looked up from germline, CDR1 is DFQATT and CDR2 is SNEGSKA (reference sequence). The CDR3 extends over 15 amino acids.

The table lists this clonotype with a few counts. This chain joins TRBV19 and TRBJ1-6, with D tentatively TRBD1 (6 bases). Germline V gives CDR1 LNHDA, CDR2 SQIVND (reference sequence). V lost 5 bases and J lost 0, with 17 bases in between. The CDR3 consists of 18 residues. CDR3: CASSPLTDRSSYNSPLHF. As DNA, the CDR3 is TGTGCCAGTAGTCCACTCACCGACAGGAGCTCCTATAATTCACCCCTCCACTTT.

The chain carries TRBV27 and TRBJ2-7; 9 bases align to TRBD2. CDR1 MNHEY and CDR2 SMNVEV come from the germline V gene (reference sequence). Losses at the gene ends were 5 bases for V and 2 bases for J; bases not matched to a gene: 4. The CDR3 totals 14 residues. DNA for the CDR3: TGTGCCAGCAGTCGAGAGCGGGGGGCCTACGAGCAGTACTTC. As protein: CASSRERGAYEQYF.

This clonotype was counted a few times. V is TRBV12-3 or TRBV12-4 and J is TRBJ1-5; no clear D. This CDR3 is 12 amino acids long. The V gene lost 5 bases and the J gene lost 5 bases, with 7 bases spanning the gap. As DNA, the CDR3 is TGTGCCAGCAGTCCCCTATATCAGCCCCAGCATTTT. Its translation is CASSPLYQPQHF.

Notes on this clonotype: One end of the junction does not line up with germline, which may come from a read error. V usage is TRBV7-1 and J usage is TRBJ2-7; TRBD2 aligns across 11 bases. TRBV7-1 is recorded as an ORF, its role being uncertain. This CDR3 region has 22 residues. CDR3 nucleotide sequence: TGTGCCAGCAGCCCAGCGGGGACGGGCTTCCTAGCGGGAGGATTTAGGTCCTACGAGCAGTACTTC. Translated, it gives CASSPAGTGFLAGGFRSYEQYF.

The table lists this clonotype with a few counts. The rearrangement uses TRBV6-2 or TRBV6-3 and TRBJ2-1; perhaps TRBD2 as D (5 bases). V lost 5 bases and J 6 bases, leaving 11 bases between the germline ends. Germline V gives CDR1 MNHEY, CDR2 SVGEGT. CDR3 size: 13 residues. DNA of the CDR3: TGTGCCAGCAGTCCTGACTACTTCAATGAGCAGTTCTTC. It translates to CASSPDYFNEQFF.

This clonotype occurred many times. This sequence joins TRBV29-1 and TRBJ2-5; D may be TRBD1 or TRBD2 (6 bases each). The CDR3 covers 12 residues. The germline gives CDR1 SQVTM, CDR2 ANQGSEA. Trimming cost V 6 bases and J 4 bases, with 12 bases left between them. The CDR3 DNA reads TGCAGCGTCGGAGGGGGAGGAGAGACCCAGTACTTC. This translates into CSVGGGGETQYF.

This clonotype was seen a few times. The chain couples TRBV29-1 to TRBJ2-3; TRBD2 agrees at 11 bases. This CDR3 is 15 amino acids long. V shed 1 base, J shed 5 bases, and the junction held 5 bases outside the gene matches. CDR1 and CDR2 from the germline V gene are SQVTM and ANQGSEA. The CDR3 loop is CSVEVLAGVEDTQYF. The CDR3 DNA follows: TGCAGCGTTGAAGTACTAGCGGGAGTGGAAGATACGCAGTATTTT.

This clonotype turned up a few times. The chain carries TRBV15 and TRBJ1-2, with D possibly TRBD1 on 5 matching bases. The CDR3 runs to 14 residues. In germline, CDR1 is LNHNV, CDR2 YYDKDF (reference sequence). V was shortened by 2 bases and J by 4 bases, with 11 bases between the two germline ends. CDR3 DNA sequence: TGTGCCACCAGCAGACTCACCCAGGGCTATGGCTACACCTTC. Protein product: CATSRLTQGYGYTF.

This clonotype has a handful of counts. J is TRBJ2-1 and V is TRBV6-2 or TRBV6-3; D perhaps matches TRBD2 (5 bases). The V end was cut by 2 bases, the J end by 6 bases, with 11 bases between. This CDR3 spans 14 amino acids. Germline assignment: CDR1 MNHEY and CDR2 SVGEGT. The CDR3 DNA sequence: TGTGCCAGCAGTTACGTCTCACTAGTCAATGAGCAGTTCTTC. This codes for CASSYVSLVNEQFF.

In this sample, this clonotype turned up many times. This sequence joins TRBV15 and TRBJ2-7, with D tentatively TRBD1 (5 bases). The CDR3 covers 12 residues. Trimming stripped 4 bases from V and 6 bases from J, with 10 bases between. The germline V gene has CDR1 LNHNV and CDR2 YYDKDF (reference sequence). CDR3 loop: CATSIRVGEQYF. The CDR3 DNA reads TGTGCCACCAGCATCAGGGTTGGCGAGCAGTACTTC. The full variable domain, its missing parts supplied by reference TRBV15 and TRBJ2-7, is DAMVIQNPRYQVTQFGKPVTLSCSQTLNHNVMYWYQQKSSQAPKLLFHYYDKDFNNEADTPDNFQSRRPNTSFCFLDIRSPGLGDTAMYLCATSIRVGEQYFGPGTRLTVT.

In its sample, this clonotype was seen many times. The chain couples TRBV9 to TRBJ2-2; 9 bases fit TRBD1. The CDR3 runs to 15 residues. CDR1 is SGDLS, CDR2 YYNGEE, per germline. V shed 3 bases and J 5 bases; nucleotides not matched to a gene: 5. This CDR3 is CASSAQGARTGELFF. CDR3 in DNA: TGTGCCAGCAGCGCACAGGGGGCCCGGACCGGGGAGCTGTTTTTT.

This clonotype was detected many times. The V and J genes are TRBV5-1 and TRBJ2-7; D not resolved. Germline CDR1 SGHRS, CDR2 YFSETQ. The V and J ends lost 4 bases and 3 bases respectively, with 14 bases between them. The length of the CDR3 is 14 residues. CDR3 DNA sequence: TGCGCCAGCAGCACCGGCCCCGGCAGCTACGAGCAGTACGTC. Translation gives CASSTGPGSYEQYV.

This clonotype was seen a handful of times. At one boundary the junction diverges from the germline segment, which might be a read error. This chain joins TRBV20-1 and TRBJ2-1; 14 nucleotides match TRBD2. CDR1 DFQATT and CDR2 SNEGSKA come from the germline V gene (reference sequence). CDR3 length: 12 residues. CDR3 amino acids: CSATTSGRVWLF. The DNA of the CDR3 is TGCAGTGCTACGACTAGCGGGAGGGTGTGGCTCTTC.

This rearrangement joins TRBV27 to TRBJ1-6, with D unresolved. V was pared by 2 bases and J by 6 bases, with 11 bases between. The CDR3 totals 15 residues. CDR1 and CDR2 (germline): MNHEY, SMNVEV (reference sequence). The CDR3 here is CASSLSWGANSPLHF. In DNA, the CDR3 is TGTGCCAGCAGTTTAAGCTGGGGTGCTAATTCACCCCTCCACTTT.

This clonotype came up a few times. This chain links TRBV28 with TRBJ1-4; D unresolved. With 4 bases removed from V and 0 bases from J, the gap between germline ends came to 9 bases. This CDR3 contains 15 residues. The germline V gene has CDR1 MDHEN and CDR2 SYDVKM. The chain's CDR3 is CASSSYNPTNEKLFF. The CDR3 DNA follows: TGTGCCAGCAGTTCCTACAACCCAACTAATGAAAAACTGTTTTTT.

This chain joins TRBV5-1 and TRBJ2-5, with 12 positions matching TRBD2. Germline lookup yields CDR1 SGHRS and CDR2 YFSETQ. With 9 bases clipped from V and 1 base from J, the junction kept 4 bases outside the gene matches. CDR3 length: 14 amino acids. The chain's CDR3 is CATRLAGAQETQYF. CDR3 nucleotide sequence: TGCGCCACCCGACTAGCGGGAGCCCAAGAGACCCAGTACTTC.

This clonotype has more than one count but fewer than ten. V gene TRBV12-3 or TRBV12-4 combines with J gene TRBJ2-3; D may match TRBD1 or TRBD2 (6 bases each). CDR3 size: 14 residues. V gave up 8 bases and J gave up 4 bases, with 16 bases separating them. The CDR3 reads CASLKGGGADTQYF. The CDR3 coding sequence is TGTGCCAGCCTGAAGGGGGGTGGCGCAGATACGCAGTATTTT.

In regard to this clonotype: Relative to the germline gene, one junction end is altered; a read error may explain this. The genes are TRBV10-3 and TRBJ2-1, with D perhaps matching TRBD1 or TRBD2 (5 bases each). Germline V gives CDR1 ENHRY, CDR2 SYGVKD. The CDR3 is made up of 16 amino acids. The DNA of the CDR3 is TGTGCCATCAGTGAGTCACCAGGGCCCGACTACAATCAGCAGTTCTTC. Protein product: CAISESPGPDYNQQFF.